This T cell receptor beta chain emerged from a study of Ad26.COV2.S vaccination and SARS-CoV-2 variants. Germline-derived CDR1 and CDR2 are MNHNY and SVGAGI (reference sequence). V trimming: 5 bases; J trimming: 7 bases; junction bases outside the gene matches: 6. The CDR3 totals 13 residues. The treatment was: 19 received Ad26.COV2.S at low or high dose, single or two shots; about 5 received placebo; per-sample allocation not given. Collection of samples fell on day 63 after the first vaccine or placebo injection. The method was immunoSEQ multiplex PCR; TCRdb's version includes in-frame clones alone and lacks a portion of them. The repertoire holds about 420,000 clones, around nine tenths seen once, with 3.6% in the top ten.

This TCR was sampled from a person between 18 and 65 years old who received the Ad26.COV2.S COVID-19 vaccine or a placebo. The chain is built from TRBV6-6 and TRBJ2-7, with 9 bases aligning to TRBD1. Sequencing was performed on peripheral blood, taken in a trial of Ad26.COV2.S vaccine versus placebo. CDR3 protein: CASSNTGGREQYF. As DNA, the CDR3 is TGTGCCAGCAGTAACACAGGGGGCAGGGAGCAGTACTTC.